Presented here are 20 T cell receptor beta chains from one specimen sequenced in a study of blood T cell repertoires in COVID-19. Sequencing used immunoSEQ multiplex PCR; TCRdb keeps in-frame clones, though not all of them. Among some 130,000 clones listed, about 86% were seen once. The sequenced sample consisted of peripheral blood. The receptor source for this set is a woman in her fifties or sixties with active or convalescent COVID-19.

This clone was seen once. The chain couples TRBV4-1 to TRBJ2-3; 8 nucleotides align to TRBD1. The V gene end was trimmed by 6 bases and the J gene end by 3 bases; junction bases not matched to a gene: 8. CDR1 is MGHRA and CDR2 is YSYEKL in the germline V gene. The CDR3 spans 15 residues. The CDR3 DNA follows: TGCGCCAGCAGTTCGCCAGGGGGCGTTACAGATACGCAGTATTTT. Protein sequence: CASSSPGGVTDTQYF.

The chain employs TRBV6-4 and TRBJ2-3; possibly TRBD2 for D (6 bases). This CDR3 has 15 residues. Germline CDR1 reads MRHNA; CDR2 reads SNTAGT. Trimming cost V 3 bases and J 2 bases, with 12 bases left between them. The CDR3, as DNA: TGTGCCAGCAGTGAGGCGACTAGTACCACAGATACGCAGTATTTT. Amino acids: CASSEATSTTDTQYF.

This clone has just a few counts. CDR3 sequence: CASSGGPASGNTIYF. The DNA for the CDR3 is TGTGCCAGCTCGGGGGGACCGGCCTCTGGAAACACCATATATTTT. The V call is TRBV18, the J call TRBJ1-3, with a possible D match to TRBD1 (5 bases). Germline V gives CDR1 KGHSH, CDR2 LQKENI. This CDR3 has 15 residues. V lost 6 bases and J 0 bases, leaving 12 bases between the germline ends.

The chain uses TRBV11-2 and TRBJ2-7, with no clear D. The CDR3 consists of 11 residues. Per the germline V gene, CDR1 is SGHAT and CDR2 is FQNNGV. V was clipped by 4 bases and J by 7 bases, with 8 bases between them. The CDR3 sequence is CASSSLGEQYF. CDR3 DNA: TGTGCCAGCAGCTCCCTCGGGGAGCAGTACTTC.

The chain couples TRBV28 to TRBJ1-2; D gene uncertain. The V gene's germline CDR1 is MDHEN and CDR2 SYDVKM. The CDR3 runs to 13 residues. V was trimmed by 7 bases and J by 7 bases, leaving 16 bases between them. The CDR3 sequence is CASTLPTSIGYTF. The CDR3 coding sequence is TGTGCCAGCACCCTCCCCACATCCATTGGCTACACCTTC.

The chain links TRBV19 to TRBJ1-6, with 7 bases fitting TRBD1. The CDR3 runs 13 residues. Per the germline V gene, CDR1 is LNHDA and CDR2 is SQIVND (reference sequence). The V segment lost 6 bases and the J segment 5 bases; nucleotides outside the gene matches: 1. The DNA for the CDR3 is TGTGCCAGTAGGGGACAGAATAATTCACCCCTCCACTTT. This translates into CASRGQNNSPLHF.

The chain is built from TRBV23-1 and TRBJ1-5; D gene uncertain. TRBV23-1 is identified as an open reading frame with a role that is uncertain. This CDR3 region has 16 residues. The germline V and J ends were trimmed by 5 bases and 3 bases, with 17 bases remaining between them. The DNA for the CDR3 is TGCGCCAGCAGTTTCTGGAGGGCGGGGTACAATCAGCCCCAGCATTTT. Translated, it gives CASSFWRAGYNQPQHF.

The table lists this clone with a count of one. V usage is TRBV10-3 and J usage is TRBJ2-3, with TRBD1 matching 12 bases. The CDR3 sequence is 14 residues long. Germline CDR1 is ENHRY and CDR2 is SYGVKD. The DNA for the CDR3 is TGTGCAACCGGGGGACAGGGGGCAGTCGATACGCAGTATTTT. Protein: CATGGQGAVDTQYF.

The chain employs TRBV11-3 and TRBJ2-1; 8 nucleotides agree with TRBD1. The V and J ends lost 5 bases and 8 bases, in that order; junction bases with no gene match: 8. Germline assignment: CDR1 SGHNT and CDR2 YENEEA. The CDR3 consists of 14 residues. The CDR3 region is CASSKRQGRDEQFF. CDR3 coding DNA: TGTGCCAGCAGCAAACGACAGGGGCGGGATGAGCAGTTCTTC.

This chain joins TRBV6-5 and TRBJ2-2, with D uncertain. The CDR3 covers 14 residues. The germline V gene has CDR1 MNHEY and CDR2 SVGAGI. The V end lost 8 bases, the J end lost 2 bases, and 12 bases lay between the germline ends. CDR3 loop: CASGVGDNTGELFF. The CDR3 DNA reads TGTGCCAGCGGAGTGGGTGATAACACCGGGGAGCTGTTTTTT.

The rearrangement links TRBV28 to TRBJ2-5, with TRBD2 matching over 8 bases. From germline, CDR1 is MDHEN and CDR2 SYDVKM. Trimming at V came to 10 bases and at J to 2 bases, leaving 9 bases not matched to a gene. The CDR3 extends over 14 amino acids. CDR3 sequence reads: CATTGGVLQETQYF. CDR3 coding DNA: TGTGCCACTACCGGGGGGGTCCTTCAAGAGACCCAGTACTTC.

The chain has TRBV2 and TRBJ2-3, with D tentatively TRBD2 (6 bases). Germline V gives CDR1 SNHLY, CDR2 FYNNEI. The CDR3 spans 16 residues. V lost 4 bases and J 0 bases, leaving 14 bases between the germline ends. The CDR3 reads CASSAIAEPSTDTQYF. The CDR3 nucleotides are TGTGCCAGCAGTGCGATAGCGGAGCCTAGCACAGATACGCAGTATTTT.

The CDR3 here is CASSTQGSGYEQYF. CDR3 DNA: TGCGCCAGCAGCACACAGGGTTCCGGGTACGAGCAGTACTTC. V is TRBV5-1 and J is TRBJ2-7; maybe TRBD1 (6 bases). Germline CDR1 SGHRS, CDR2 YFSETQ. V lost 4 bases, J lost 4 bases, and 15 bases lay in between. The CDR3 length is 14 residues.

This clone was observed a single time. This sequence joins TRBV9 and TRBJ1-3, with a tentative D call TRBD1 (6 bases). The length of the CDR3 is 16 residues. Trimming left V 3 bases short and J 4 bases short, with 17 bases between. CDR1 and CDR2 (germline): SGDLS, YYNGEE. For the CDR3, the DNA is TGTGCCAGCAGCGCACAGGGTAATAACAAGGGAAACACCATATATTTT. It translates to CASSAQGNNKGNTIYF.

The genes are TRBV6-5 and TRBJ2-6, with no clear D. The germline CDR1 and CDR2 sequences are MNHEY and SVGAGI. Deletions cut 6 bases from V and 0 bases from J, with 9 bases between. The CDR3 spans 15 residues. Here the CDR3 DNA reads TGTGCCAGCAGCTTACGGAGCTCTGGGGCCAACGTCCTGACTTTC. It specifies CASSLRSSGANVLTF.

The chain has TRBV3-1 (or the pseudogene TRBV3-2) and TRBJ2-7; no reliable D call. V lost 3 bases and J 5 bases, leaving 8 bases between the germline ends. This CDR3 region has 12 residues. Germline V gene lookup returns CDR1 LGHDT and CDR2 YNNKEL (reference sequence). The CDR3 bases are TGTGCCAGCAGCCACCCTTCAGACGAGCAGTACTTC. Translating it yields CASSHPSDEQYF.

The rearrangement links TRBV7-8 to TRBJ2-7; possibly TRBD2 for D (6 bases). The CDR3 spans 14 residues. Trimming left V 4 bases short and J 0 bases short, with 10 bases between. Germline V gene sequence: CDR1 SGHVS, CDR2 FQNEAQ. CDR3 protein: CASSYGTGSYEQYV. In nucleotides, the CDR3 is TGTGCCAGCAGCTACGGGACTGGCTCCTACGAGCAGTACGTC.

This chain joins TRBV24-1 and TRBJ2-7; 7 bases agree with TRBD2. The CDR3 contains 13 residues. Germline trimming cut 9 bases from V and 5 bases from J; bases unmatched to any gene: 9. Germline V lookup: CDR1 KGHDR, CDR2 SFDVKD. CDR3 protein: CATQYRAGDEQYF. The DNA for the CDR3 is TGTGCCACCCAGTATAGGGCGGGAGACGAGCAGTACTTC.

This chain joins TRBV19 and TRBJ1-1, with a tentative D call TRBD1 (5 bases). V was clipped by 9 bases and J by 5 bases, with 40 bases between them. CDR3 length equals 21 residues. Germline lookup yields CDR1 LNHDA and CDR2 SQIVND (reference sequence). CDR3 in amino acids: CASKAGGTGAGGIGKRTEAFF. The CDR3 nucleotides are TGTGCCAGCAAGGCTGGGGGAACGGGAGCCGGGGGAATTGGGAAACGGACTGAAGCTTTCTTT.

The V call is TRBV7-2, the J call TRBJ2-7, with D possibly matching TRBD1 (6 bases). Trimming pared 2 bases from V and 3 bases from J, leaving 8 bases between. CDR1 SGHTA and CDR2 FQGNSA come from the germline V gene. The CDR3 runs 13 residues. The CDR3 DNA follows: TGTGCCAGCAGCTTAAGAGGGGGCTACGAGCAGTACTTC. Its protein product is CASSLRGGYEQYF.